This T cell receptor beta chain comes out of a study of T-cell memory formation after mild COVID-19. Study outcomes and limitations: Second-wave clones that peaked on day 37 lacked confirmed SARS-CoV-2 specificity. For contracting clones, CD4+ ones sat mainly in CM and EM, CD8+ in EMRA. Day 15 to 85 contractors were CD4/CD8 balanced; later expanders leaned CD4+.

This CDR3 is 15 amino acids long. Per the germline V gene, CDR1 is SEHNR and CDR2 is FQNEAQ (reference sequence). Trimming took 3 bases from V and 0 from J; bases not matched to a gene: 3. A remark on this clonotype: Its antigen is unknown.

Barcoded TCR alpha and TCR beta cDNA libraries with UMIs came from 5'RACE using constant-segment primers. TCRdb recomputed calls from the 5' RACE reads with MiXCR, one row per CDR3 protein. The table has 500,000 to 550,000 distinct CDR3 sequences, roughly 22% seen once. The sequence came from an adult woman who had mild COVID-19 (a few samples of this study predate the infection). Cell type and time point are not known. The sequencing input was PBMCs or a T cell subset sorted from them (not recorded which). The V and J genes are TRBV7-9 and TRBJ2-3; 7 bases agree with TRBD1. The CDR3 region has the DNA TGTGCCAGCAGCTTTGGACAGGCTAGCACAGATACGCAGTATTTT. This sequence encodes CASSFGQASTDTQYF.